This TCR beta chain was captured by sequencing in a study of control samples from healthy donors and cancer patients. Generated by immunoSEQ multiplex PCR, the TCRdb table keeps only in-frame clones and is missing some. This table has 26,000 or so clones, 91% appearing once. CDR1 is SGHDN and CDR2 is FVKESK in the germline V gene. Trimming stripped 4 bases from V and 3 bases from J, with 15 bases between. The CDR3 has 15 residues. This rearrangement joins TRBV14 to TRBJ2-5; tentative D call: TRBD1 (6 bases). The sequence was obtained from a man aged 45-65 years with lung cancer. The sample comprised PBMCs. CDR3 sequence: CASSPWTAGEETQYF. CDR3 nucleotide sequence: TGTGCCAGCAGCCCATGGACAGCAGGGGAAGAGACCCAGTACTTC.